Below are 21 T cell receptor beta chains sequenced from a single sample in a study of blood T cell repertoires in COVID-19. The protocol was immunoSEQ multiplex PCR, while the TCRdb copy is restricted to in-frame clones and leaves out a portion. The table has approximately 90,000 clones, roughly 88% seen once. The sample comprised peripheral blood. The origin of the receptors is a woman of 80 years or more with active or convalescent COVID-19.

This clone was recorded a few times. The chain uses TRBV30 and TRBJ2-7; a weak D match, TRBD1 (5 bases). Germline values: CDR1 GTSNPN, CDR2 SVGIG (reference sequence). This CDR3 spans 15 amino acids. V shed 2 bases and J shed 4 bases, with 18 bases lying between them. The CDR3 DNA reads as TGTGCCTGGAGTATCCCCGACAGAACTCGGTACGAGCAGTACTTC. This codes for CAWSIPDRTRYEQYF.

The V and J genes are TRBV19 and TRBJ1-4, with D perhaps matching TRBD1 (6 bases). The ends were cut back, 4 bases at V and 8 bases at J, with 11 bases in the middle. The CDR3 sequence is 13 residues long. Germline V gene lookup returns CDR1 LNHDA and CDR2 SQIVND (reference sequence). CDR3 sequence (DNA): TGTGCCAGTAGTACACCGGGACACGAAAAACTGTTTTTT. Protein product: CASSTPGHEKLFF.

The rearrangement joins TRBV24-1 to TRBJ2-7, with 7 nucleotides matching TRBD1. With V trimmed by 1 base and J by 4 bases, 9 bases remained unmatched. Germline loops: CDR1 KGHDR, CDR2 SFDVKD. The CDR3 has 16 residues. The DNA for the CDR3 is TGTGCCACCAGTGATTTTCCCGGACAGGAAGATTACGAGCAGTACTTC. It is translated as CATSDFPGQEDYEQYF.

V is TRBV11-2 and J is TRBJ1-2; the D gene is possibly TRBD1 (5 bases). Per the germline V gene, CDR1 is SGHAT and CDR2 is FQNNGV. The germline V and J ends were trimmed by 5 bases and 2 bases, with 12 bases remaining between them. The CDR3 loop spans 14 amino acids. The CDR3 bases are TGTGCCAGCAGCCCGGGGACTGGGAACTATGGCTACACCTTC. It yields the protein CASSPGTGNYGYTF.

The rearrangement joins TRBV11-2 to TRBJ2-5; possibly TRBD2 for D (6 bases). The J call is uncertain, as TRBJ2-7 better fits the DNA end. Per the germline V gene, CDR1 is SGHAT and CDR2 is FQNNGV. The CDR3 loop spans 14 amino acids. The CDR3 protein is CASSWGVIGYEQYF. CDR3 bases: TGTGCCAGCAGCTGGGGGGTAATCGGCTACGAGCAGTACTTC.

The V and J genes are TRBV5-1 and TRBJ2-4, with a tentative D call TRBD1 (6 bases). From germline, CDR1 is SGHRS and CDR2 YFSETQ. This CDR3 contains 15 residues. The V end lost 3 bases, the J end lost 5 bases, and 15 bases lay between the germline ends. Here the CDR3 reads CASSSGQISENIQYF. The CDR3 nucleotides read TGCGCCAGCAGCTCAGGACAGATTTCCGAAAACATTCAGTACTTC.

The rearrangement links TRBV4-1 to TRBJ2-1; TRBD2 might be the D (6 bases). Germline CDR1 reads MGHRA; CDR2 reads YSYEKL. This CDR3 region has 15 residues. Trimming removed 0 bases at V and 3 bases at J, with 9 bases between. DNA for the CDR3: TGCGCCAGCAGCCAAGAGGAGGGGCTCTACAATGAGCAGTTCTTC. It codes for CASSQEEGLYNEQFF.

V gene TRBV6-5 combines with J gene TRBJ2-3, with 9 positions matching TRBD1. This CDR3 has 14 amino acids. CDR1 and CDR2 from the germline V gene are MNHEY and SVGAGI. Trimming removed 8 bases from V and 4 bases from J; junction bases left unmatched: 7. The CDR3 nucleotides are TGTGCCAGCTGCCCGGACAGGGGTGCAGATACGCAGTATTTT. Encoded protein: CASCPDRGADTQYF.

This clone came up once. In DNA, the CDR3 is TGTGCCAGCAGTGAAATCGGGGGAGACACTGAAGCTTTCTTT. This encodes CASSEIGGDTEAFF. The J gene is TRBJ1-1, the V gene TRBV2; D may be TRBD1 (5 bases). V gave up 2 bases and J gave up 3 bases, with 10 bases separating them. This CDR3 is built from 14 residues. Per the germline V gene, CDR1 is SNHLY and CDR2 is FYNNEI.

The rearrangement links TRBV3-1 (or the pseudogene TRBV3-2) to TRBJ2-2; D is ambiguous. Trimming stripped 0 bases from V and 7 bases from J, with 6 bases between. From germline, CDR1 is LGHDT and CDR2 YNNKEL (reference sequence). The CDR3 runs 13 residues. DNA for the CDR3: TGTGCCAGCAGCCAAGATCGAGGCGGGGAGCTGTTTTTT. This codes for CASSQDRGGELFF.

The rearrangement joins TRBV10-3 to TRBJ1-1; D is perhaps TRBD1 (6 bases). The germline CDR1 and CDR2 sequences are ENHRY and SYGVKD. The V end was cut by 4 bases, the J end by 3 bases, with 15 bases between. This CDR3 has 15 amino acids. The CDR3: CAISAYRKGDTEAFF. DNA of the CDR3: TGTGCCATCAGTGCTTATAGAAAGGGGGACACTGAAGCTTTCTTT.

This clone showed up just a few times. The chain combines TRBV5-1 with TRBJ2-2, with D possibly being TRBD2 (5 bases). Between the trimmed V and J ends, which lost 0 bases and 0 bases, there was a span of 9 bases. CDR3 size: 16 residues. Per germline, CDR1 SGHRS and CDR2 YFSETQ. The CDR3 coding sequence is TGCGCCAGCAGCTTGGGACTACCTCCGAACACCGGGGAGCTGTTTTTT. It encodes CASSLGLPPNTGELFF.

This chain links TRBV28 with TRBJ2-1; 10 nucleotides line up with TRBD2. The CDR3 runs 17 residues. Germline trimming cut 5 bases from V and 7 bases from J; bases unmatched to any gene: 14. The germline gives CDR1 MDHEN, CDR2 SYDVKM. CDR3 bases: TGTGCCAGCAGTCTGGGGCTTGGTACTAGCGGGATGAATGAGCAGTTCTTC. Protein sequence: CASSLGLGTSGMNEQFF.

CDR3 loop: CASSKGDYYNEQFF. CDR3 nucleotides: TGCGCCAGCAGTAAGGGGGACTATTACAATGAGCAGTTCTTC. This sequence joins TRBV5-1 and TRBJ2-1, with D possibly TRBD2 on 7 matching bases. Germline CDR1 reads SGHRS; CDR2 reads YFSETQ. The germline V and J ends were trimmed by 5 bases and 4 bases, with 13 bases remaining between them. This CDR3 is 14 amino acids long.

The rearrangement joins TRBV7-3 to TRBJ2-6; D unclear. Germline assignment: CDR1 SGHTA and CDR2 FQGTGA. Trimming took 1 base from V and 4 from J, leaving 11 bases between them. The length of the CDR3 is 16 residues. CDR3 region: CASSLSRDSGANVLTF. CDR3 nucleotide sequence: TGTGCCAGCAGCTTAAGCCGAGACTCCGGGGCCAACGTCCTGACTTTC.

The chain couples TRBV19 to TRBJ1-1; D might be TRBD1 (5 bases). The germline V gene encodes CDR1 LNHDA and CDR2 SQIVND (reference sequence). V lost 9 bases and J 6 bases, leaving 11 bases between the germline ends. The CDR3 extends over 11 amino acids. CDR3 protein: CASRGRAEAFF. The CDR3, as DNA: TGTGCCAGCCGGGGGAGGGCTGAAGCTTTCTTT.

The chain combines TRBV29-1 with TRBJ2-1, with TRBD2 matching 7 bases. The J segment lost 0 bases and the V segment lost 6 bases, leaving 5 bases of the junction unmatched. The CDR3 extends over 14 amino acids. Germline V lookup: CDR1 SQVTM, CDR2 ANQGSEA. The CDR3 loop is CSVTASGSYNEQFF. Here the CDR3 DNA reads TGCAGCGTAACAGCTAGCGGCTCCTACAATGAGCAGTTCTTC.

This chain connects TRBV7-9 to TRBJ2-3; 11 bases line up with TRBD2. V lost 2 bases and J lost 3; bases outside the gene matches: 7. In germline, CDR1 is SEHNR, CDR2 FQNEAQ (reference sequence). The CDR3 sequence is 17 residues long. DNA for the CDR3: TGTGCCAGCAGCTTAAGGCTAGCGGGGGGAGGAACAGATACGCAGTATTTT. Amino acid sequence: CASSLRLAGGGTDTQYF.

This clone was observed a handful of times. The chain has TRBV7-6 and TRBJ2-2; tentative D call: TRBD2 (6 bases). CDR3 length: 14 residues. Germline V CDR1 and CDR2: SGHVS, FNYEAQ. Deletions cut 1 base from V and 6 bases from J, with 9 bases between. The CDR3 DNA reads as TGTGCCAGCAGCTTAGAGGCGGGGTCCGGGGAGCTGTTTTTT. Its translation: CASSLEAGSGELFF.

A single count supports this clone. V and J are TRBV10-3 and TRBJ2-3, with 12 bases fitting TRBD2. CDR3 length equals 15 residues. Germline V gene data show CDR1 as ENHRY and CDR2 as SYGVKD. J gave up 3 bases and V 8 bases, and 6 bases lay outside the gene matches. The CDR3 coding sequence is TGTGCCATCGCCAGACTAGCGGGGGTTACAGATACGCAGTATTTT. It codes for CAIARLAGVTDTQYF.

The chain links TRBV29-1 to TRBJ1-1; D may be TRBD1 (5 bases). The CDR3 has 13 residues. In germline, CDR1 is SQVTM, CDR2 ANQGSEA. V lost 7 bases and J 1 base, leaving 13 bases between the germline ends. CDR3 region: CSAAGGRNTEAFF. The CDR3 DNA sequence: TGCAGCGCGGCGGGGGGACGGAACACTGAAGCTTTCTTT.